This T cell receptor (beta chain) was sequenced during a study of shared clonotypes between healthy human individuals. Assay: immunoSEQ multiplex PCR; the TCRdb copy retains only in-frame clones and omits some. The data contain almost 750,000 clones, approximately 77% of them singletons. The clonotype originates from a woman aged 30 to 39 in good health. The sequencing sample was made of memory CD4+ T cells sorted from blood. Noted subset: CD45RA-negative fraction.

The CDR3 DNA sequence: TGTGCCAGCAGCACCCGACAGAGGATGAACACTGAAGCTTTCTTT. This encodes CASSTRQRMNTEAFF. The chain is built from TRBV11-2 and TRBJ1-1; D is perhaps TRBD1 (5 bases). The V end was cut by 5 bases, the J end by 0 bases, with 13 bases between. The CDR3 totals 15 residues. Germline lookup yields CDR1 SGHAT and CDR2 FQNNGV.